Shown below are 14 T cell receptor beta chains from a single sample sequenced in a study of cytomegalovirus exposure and HLA in healthy donors. This PCR relied on a set of 60 Vbeta primers and 13 Jbeta primers. Assay used: immunoSEQ multiplex PCR; TCRdb lists only in-frame clones, some missing. This repertoire includes 30,000 to 35,000 clones. What was sequenced was PBMCs. These receptors were taken from a woman between 35 and 50 years old in good health and CMV-seropositive.

The chain links TRBV27 to TRBJ2-7, with TRBD2 matching over 7 bases. The CDR3 is 16 residues long. V lost 3 bases to trimming and J lost 2 bases; unmatched junction nucleotides: 10. From germline, CDR1 is MNHEY and CDR2 SMNVEV (reference sequence). CDR3 region: CASSFTIASGAYEQYF. The DNA for the CDR3 is TGTGCCAGCAGTTTCACTATAGCTAGCGGTGCCTACGAGCAGTACTTC.

The genes are TRBV5-1 and TRBJ2-7; tentatively, D is TRBD1 (6 bases). The germline gives CDR1 SGHRS, CDR2 YFSETQ. The CDR3 sequence is 12 residues long. Trimming left V 4 bases short and J 2 bases short, with 7 bases between. The CDR3 reads CASSGGPYEQYF. The CDR3 DNA follows: TGCGCCAGCAGCGGGGGCCCCTACGAGCAGTACTTC.

The chain carries TRBV11-3 and TRBJ2-7, with 7 positions matching TRBD1. The germline CDR1 and CDR2 sequences are SGHNT and YENEEA. The CDR3 is made up of 15 amino acids. With V trimmed by 4 bases and J by 0 bases, 6 bases remained unmatched. The CDR3 loop is CASSSSDRASYEQYF. Here the CDR3 DNA reads TGTGCCAGCAGCTCAAGCGACAGGGCCTCCTACGAGCAGTACTTC.

As regards this clone: Relative to the germline gene, one junction end is altered; a read error may explain this. The chain joins TRBV5-4 to TRBJ2-7; D unresolved. The CDR3 has 12 amino acids. Germline V gene lookup returns CDR1 SGHNT and CDR2 YYREEE (reference sequence). CDR3: CVSRNSLYEQYF. In nucleotides, the CDR3 is TGTGTCAGCAGGAACAGTCTTTACGAGCAGTACTTC.

The chain has TRBV7-8 and TRBJ2-5; 10 nucleotides match TRBD1. This CDR3 spans 16 amino acids. Germline CDR1 reads SGHVS; CDR2 reads FQNEAQ. V trimming: 5 bases; J trimming: 7 bases; junction bases outside the gene matches: 13. CDR3 region: CASSLPGQGREVTQYF. The DNA for the CDR3 is TGTGCCAGCAGCCTACCGGGACAGGGGAGAGAAGTGACCCAGTACTTC.

The chain has TRBV5-1 and TRBJ1-1, with TRBD1 as a possible D gene (5 bases). CDR1 is SGHRS, CDR2 YFSETQ, per germline. CDR3 length equals 13 residues. Trimming left V 6 bases short and J 1 base short, with 10 bases between. The CDR3 spells CASKNQGNTEAFF. Here the CDR3 DNA reads TGCGCCAGCAAAAATCAGGGGAACACTGAAGCTTTCTTT.

The rearrangement uses TRBV7-3 and TRBJ1-2; perhaps TRBD1 as D (6 bases). The CDR3 is 14 amino acids. The V gene lost 5 bases and the J gene lost 3 bases, with 13 bases spanning the gap. From germline, CDR1 is SGHTA and CDR2 FQGTGA. The CDR3 loop reads CASSQGEGDYGYTF. The DNA for the CDR3 is TGTGCCAGCAGCCAGGGTGAGGGGGACTATGGCTACACCTTC.

V and J are TRBV7-2 and TRBJ2-7; D perhaps matches TRBD2 (6 bases). Deletions cut 1 base from V and 4 bases from J, with 17 bases between. The germline V gene has CDR1 SGHTA and CDR2 FQGNSA. The CDR3 has 16 amino acids. The DNA of the CDR3 is TGTGCCAGCAGCTTAGTGGGTGGTGGAGGGGCTTACGAGCAGTACTTC. As protein: CASSLVGGGGAYEQYF.

The J gene is TRBJ2-7, the V gene TRBV27; 7 bases align to TRBD2. J gave up 5 bases and V 2 bases, and 9 bases lay outside the gene matches. The CDR3 is 15 residues long. Per the germline V gene, CDR1 is MNHEY and CDR2 is SMNVEV (reference sequence). Here the CDR3 DNA reads TGTGCCAGCAGTTTACTCGGGGGGTGGGATGACGAGCAGTACTTC. Protein: CASSLLGGWDDEQYF.

V usage is TRBV5-1 and J usage is TRBJ1-3; TRBD1 might be the D (5 bases). Trimming cost V 7 bases and J 0 bases, with 11 bases left between them. Germline V gene lookup returns CDR1 SGHRS and CDR2 YFSETQ. CDR3 length: 14 residues. The CDR3: CASRDSSSGNTIYF. The CDR3, as DNA: TGCGCCAGCCGGGACTCCAGCTCTGGAAACACCATATATTTT.

The rearrangement links TRBV18 to TRBJ2-7; D may be TRBD1 (5 bases). Trimming cost V 2 bases and J 6 bases, with 8 bases left between them. CDR1 and CDR2 (germline): KGHSH, LQKENI. The CDR3 consists of 12 residues. The CDR3 reads CASSPGAVEQYF. The CDR3 DNA follows: TGTGCCAGCTCACCAGGGGCGGTCGAGCAGTACTTC. The full variable domain, rest sourced from reference TRBV18 and TRBJ2-7, is NAGVMQNPRHLVRRRGQEARLRCSPMKGHSHVYWYRQLPEEGLKFMVYLQKENIIDESGMPKERFSAEFPKEGPSILRIQQVVRGDSAAYFCASSPGAVEQYFGPGTRLTVT.

This clone is medium-sized by frequency. The V gene is TRBV2, the J gene TRBJ1-1; D uncertain. This CDR3 spans 11 amino acids. Per germline, CDR1 SNHLY and CDR2 FYNNEI. Trimming stripped 6 bases from V and 6 bases from J, with 8 bases between. For the CDR3, the DNA is TGTGCCAGCAGCTACGCTGCTGAAGCTTTCTTT. Residues: CASSYAAEAFF.

The V gene is TRBV19, the J gene TRBJ1-3, with D unclear. Trimming shortened V by 3 bases and J by 0 bases, and 9 bases separated the two germline ends. Germline V lookup: CDR1 LNHDA, CDR2 SQIVND (reference sequence). The CDR3 has 15 residues. CDR3 DNA: TGTGCCAGTAGTATGAAACTTAGCTCTGGAAACACCATATATTTT. Translated, it gives CASSMKLSSGNTIYF.

Points on this clone: Other nucleotide sequences in the sample specify the same CDR3. The chain combines TRBV19 with TRBJ1-1; D is perhaps TRBD1 (5 bases). The CDR3 is 16 amino acids. CDR1 LNHDA and CDR2 SQIVND come from the germline V gene (reference sequence). Trimming took 3 bases from V and 7 from J, leaving 21 bases between them. The CDR3 nucleotides are TGTGCCAGTAGTATTCTTAAACCACGGGGACTCAATGAAGCTTTCTTT. Residues: CASSILKPRGLNEAFF.